These T cell receptor beta chains were read from a single sample in a study of blood T cell repertoires in COVID-19. TCRdb keeps only in-frame clones here, not all; method: immunoSEQ multiplex PCR. The sample lists tens of thousands of clones; approximately 90% were seen once. The sequencing input was peripheral blood. The receptors originated from a man aged 50-60 years with active COVID-19. The CDR3 runs from the conserved cysteine through the conserved F or W. The order of the fields is J gene, D gene, V gene, clone size, CDR3 DNA, CDR3 protein. A D gene is named only where the DNA matches it firmly. Clone size is stated in some rows and not others, as once, few, many or a class when expanded.

TRBJ1-3 | NA | TRBV3-1/TRBV3-2 | once | TGTGCCAGCAGCCAAGATTCAACAGCCGGAAACACCATATATTTT | CASSQDSTAGNTIYF
TRBJ1-2 | TRBD1 | TRBV6-5 | NA | TGTGCCAGCAGTTACCGCCAGGGGGCGAACTATGGCTACACCTTC | CASSYRQGANYGYTF
TRBJ1-2 | NA | TRBV18 | once | TGTGCCAGCTCACCCGCGGGGGGAAACTATGGCTACACCTTC | CASSPAGGNYGYTF
TRBJ1-3 | NA | TRBV6-1 | NA | TGTGCCAGCAGTGATCTTTCCGCCGGCTCTGGAAACACCATATATTTT | CASSDLSAGSGNTIYF
TRBJ2-7 | NA | TRBV9 | NA | TGTGCCAGCAGTTATACAGGGAGTAGTGTCTACGAGCAGTACTTC | CASSYTGSSVYEQYF
TRBJ1-2 | NA | TRBV30 | once | TGTGCCTGGACCCCATTCCGAGGGGACTTTCTTGAGCCGAGGTATGGCTACACCTTC | CAWTPFRGDFLEPRYGYTF
TRBJ2-2 | NA | TRBV30 | NA | TGTGCCTGGAGTGTCTCGGGACTCACCGGGGAGCTGTTTTTT | CAWSVSGLTGELFF
TRBJ2-2 | NA | TRBV3-1/TRBV3-2 | NA | TGTGCCACCCGGGAAACCGGGGAGCTGTTTTTT | CATRETGELFF
TRBJ2-5 | NA | TRBV24-1 | NA | TGTGCCACCAGTGAACAGAGGACAGCCAAAGAGACCCAGTACTTC | CATSEQRTAKETQYF
TRBJ2-7 | TRBD1 | TRBV7-9 | NA | TGTGCCAGCATCCGATTCGGACAGGCGAAGCAGTACTTC | CASIRFGQAKQYF
TRBJ2-3 | NA | TRBV10-1 | NA | TGCGCCAGCAGTGAGTCGACAGGCACAGATACGCAGTATTTT | CASSESTGTDTQYF
TRBJ2-3 | NA | TRBV11-2 | NA | TGTGCCAGCAGGCTCCTGGCGGGAAACGCAGATACGCAGTATTTT | CASRLLAGNADTQYF
TRBJ1-2 | NA | TRBV29-1 | NA | TGCAGCGCCGAACGGGCAGGGCGAGGTGGCTACACCTTC | CSAERAGRGGYTF
TRBJ1-2 | TRBD1 | TRBV19 | once | TGTGCCAGTAAGAGGGGGACAGGGGGCTACTATGGCTACACCTTC | CASKRGTGGYYGYTF
TRBJ2-1 | TRBD2 | TRBV4-2 | NA | TGTGCCAGCAGCCAAGAGCCTAGCGGCTACAATGAGCAGTTCTTC | CASSQEPSGYNEQFF
TRBJ1-6 | NA | TRBV3-1/TRBV3-2 | NA | TGTGCCAGCAGCCAAGATGTACGGCCCGGGGGCCTCCACTTT | CASSQDVRPGGLHF
TRBJ2-2 | TRBD2 | TRBV9 | NA | TGTGCCAGCAGCGGGATAACTAGCGCCGGGGAGCTGTTTTTT | CASSGITSAGELFF
TRBJ2-3 | NA | TRBV4-1 | NA | TGCGCCAGCAGCCAAGCGGGGGAGGCAGATACGCAGTATTTT | CASSQAGEADTQYF
TRBJ1-2 | NA | TRBV6-5 | NA | TGTGCCAGCAGTTACGGCCGACAGATTAACTATGGCTACACCTTC | CASSYGRQINYGYTF
TRBJ1-2 | NA | TRBV4-1 | once | TGCGCCAGCAGCCGTCCGGGAACCTATGGCTACACCTTC | CASSRPGTYGYTF
TRBJ2-2 | TRBD2 | TRBV7-7 | once | TGTGCCAGCAGCACAGGACTAGCGGGAAACACCGGGGAGCTGTTTTTT | CASSTGLAGNTGELFF
TRBJ2-7 | TRBD2 | TRBV7-2 | NA | TGTGCCAGCAGCGCGCGACTAGCGGGAGGGTCCTACGAGCAGTACTTC | CASSARLAGGSYEQYF